This T cell receptor (beta chain) was recovered during a study of cytomegalovirus exposure and HLA in healthy donors. With V trimmed by 3 bases and J by 6 bases, 5 bases remained unmatched. Germline V gene lookup returns CDR1 MDHEN and CDR2 SYDVKM. The CDR3 spans 13 residues. As for this clone: Its target is not known.

Findings and caveats of the study: Later, an analysis found that common viral pathogens appeared to be linked with several of the most significant clusters. Most subjects' HLA-A and HLA-B alleles were reportedly predicted from TCR beta sequences.

Amplification used 60 Vbeta primers and 13 Jbeta primers. Per the authors' pipeline: Later, 80 million or so unique TCR beta chains were counted in an analysis, and roughly 11 million of them were shared. Measured with immunoSEQ multiplex PCR; TCRdb has only the in-frame clones, and not every one. The V and J calls and clone size were taken over from that table, and D and trimming were inferred from the DNA. The profile shows under 150,000 clones, more than 75% of them singletons. Sequenced: PBMCs. The receptor comes from a female donor in good health and CMV-seronegative. The chain links TRBV28 to TRBJ2-7; TRBD1 agrees at 7 bases. CDR3 residues: CASSLRDRVEQYF. CDR3 in DNA: TGTGCCAGCAGTTTGAGAGACAGGGTCGAGCAGTACTTC.